The clone carrying this T cell receptor beta chain came up a few times. In TCRdb, the PCR reads were re-called with MiXCR into one record per CDR3 protein. In the table there are tens of thousands of distinct CDR3 sequences, roughly 25% of which are singletons. Deletions cut 0 bases from V and 0 bases from J, with 5 bases between. This CDR3 comprises 14 residues. In germline, CDR1 is WSHSY, CDR2 SAAADI. This specimen comes from a study of molecular identifiers for immune sequencing clone quantification. Study background: RNA from roughly 20,000 or 100,000 naive CD8 cells was split five ways in replicates, with four sequenced.

The TCR was taken from a human donor in good health. Some libraries in this study had Jurkat cell RNA spiked in. Sequenced material: naive CD8+ T cells from blood, with Jurkat cell RNA spiked in. Subset defined: FACS-sorted CD8+CD4-CCR7+CD45RA+ naive T cells. The rearrangement uses TRBV10-2 and TRBJ1-2; D might be TRBD1 (5 bases). In nucleotides, the CDR3 is TGCGCCAGCAGTGAGTCGGGGGCTAACTATGGCTACACCTTC. The encoded protein is CASSESGANYGYTF.